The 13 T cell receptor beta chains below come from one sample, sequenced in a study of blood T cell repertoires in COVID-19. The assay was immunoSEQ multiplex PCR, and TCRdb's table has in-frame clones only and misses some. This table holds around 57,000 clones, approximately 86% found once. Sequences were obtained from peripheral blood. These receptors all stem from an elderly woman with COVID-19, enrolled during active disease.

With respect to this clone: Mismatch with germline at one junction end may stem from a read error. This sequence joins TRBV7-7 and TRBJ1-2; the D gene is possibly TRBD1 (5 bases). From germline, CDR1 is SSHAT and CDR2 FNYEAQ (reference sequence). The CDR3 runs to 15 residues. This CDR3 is CASSFLRQRRYGYTF. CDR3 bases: TGTGCTAGCAGCTTTCTCAGACAGAGAAGGTATGGCTACACCTTC.

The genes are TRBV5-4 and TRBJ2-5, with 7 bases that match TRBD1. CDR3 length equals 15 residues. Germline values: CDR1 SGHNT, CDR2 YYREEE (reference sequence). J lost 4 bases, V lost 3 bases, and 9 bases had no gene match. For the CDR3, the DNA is TGTGCCAGCAGCTCCCCGGGCAGGGGGATAGAGACCCAGTACTTC. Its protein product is CASSSPGRGIETQYF.

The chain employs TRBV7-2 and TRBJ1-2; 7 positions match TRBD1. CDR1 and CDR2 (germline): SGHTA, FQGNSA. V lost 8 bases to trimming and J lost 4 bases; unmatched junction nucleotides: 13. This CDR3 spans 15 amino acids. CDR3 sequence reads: CASSTETGLPYGYTF. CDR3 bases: TGTGCCAGCTCGACCGAGACAGGGTTACCCTATGGCTACACCTTC. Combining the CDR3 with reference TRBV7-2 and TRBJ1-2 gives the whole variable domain GAGVSQSPSNKVTEKGKDVELRCDPISGHTALYWYRQSLGQGLEFLIYFQGNSAPDKSGLPSDRFSAERTGGSVSTLTIQRTQQEDSAVYLCASSTETGLPYGYTFGSGTRLTVV.

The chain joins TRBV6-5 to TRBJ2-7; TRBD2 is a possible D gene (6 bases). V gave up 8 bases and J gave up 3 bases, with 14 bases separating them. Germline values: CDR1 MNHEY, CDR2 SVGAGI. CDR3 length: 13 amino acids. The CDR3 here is CASHGGGYYEQYF. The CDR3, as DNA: TGTGCCAGCCACGGGGGTGGGTACTACGAGCAGTACTTC.

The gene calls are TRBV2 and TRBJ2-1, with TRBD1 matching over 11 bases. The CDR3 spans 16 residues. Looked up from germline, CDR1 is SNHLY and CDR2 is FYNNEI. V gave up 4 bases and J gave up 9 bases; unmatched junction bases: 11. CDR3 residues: CASSGLFGTGGGEQFF. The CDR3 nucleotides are TGTGCCAGCAGTGGCTTGTTCGGGACAGGGGGTGGTGAGCAGTTCTTC.

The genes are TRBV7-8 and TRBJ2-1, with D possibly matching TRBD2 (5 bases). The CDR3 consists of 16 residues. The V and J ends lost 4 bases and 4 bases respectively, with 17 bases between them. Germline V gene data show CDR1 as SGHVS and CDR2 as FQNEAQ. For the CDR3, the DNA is TGTGCCAGCAGCTCAAGCCTCGGAGGCCCATACAATGAGCAGTTCTTC. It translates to CASSSSLGGPYNEQFF.

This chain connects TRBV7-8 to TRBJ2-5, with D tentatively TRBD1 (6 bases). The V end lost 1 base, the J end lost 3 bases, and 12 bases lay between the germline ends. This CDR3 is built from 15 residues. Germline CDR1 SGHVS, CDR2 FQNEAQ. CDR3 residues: CASSLGWTDKETQYF. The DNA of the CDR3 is TGTGCCAGCAGCTTAGGCTGGACAGATAAAGAGACCCAGTACTTC.

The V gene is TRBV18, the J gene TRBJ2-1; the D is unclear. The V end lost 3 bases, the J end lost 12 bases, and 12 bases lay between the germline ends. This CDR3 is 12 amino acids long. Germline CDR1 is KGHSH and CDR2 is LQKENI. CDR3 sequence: CASSPGPRGQFF. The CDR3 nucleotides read TGTGCCAGCTCACCCGGCCCCCGAGGGCAGTTCTTC.

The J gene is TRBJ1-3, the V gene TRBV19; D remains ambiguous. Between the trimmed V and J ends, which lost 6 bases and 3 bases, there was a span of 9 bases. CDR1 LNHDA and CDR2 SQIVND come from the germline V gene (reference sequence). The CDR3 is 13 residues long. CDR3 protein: CASRAVGGNTIYF. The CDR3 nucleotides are TGTGCCAGTAGGGCCGTTGGTGGAAACACCATATATTTT.

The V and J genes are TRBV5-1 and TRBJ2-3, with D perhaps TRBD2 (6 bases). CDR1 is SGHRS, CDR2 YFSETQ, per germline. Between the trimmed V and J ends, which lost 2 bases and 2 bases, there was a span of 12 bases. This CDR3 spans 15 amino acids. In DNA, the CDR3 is TGCGCCAGCAGCTTCGCGGGACTTTTCACAGATACGCAGTATTTT. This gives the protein CASSFAGLFTDTQYF.

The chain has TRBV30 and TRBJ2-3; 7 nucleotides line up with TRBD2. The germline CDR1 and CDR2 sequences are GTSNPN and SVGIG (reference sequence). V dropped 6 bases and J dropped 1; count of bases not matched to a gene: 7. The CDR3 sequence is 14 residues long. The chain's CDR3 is CACGSSGGTDTQYF. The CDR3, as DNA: TGTGCCTGCGGAAGCAGCGGGGGCACAGATACGCAGTATTTT.

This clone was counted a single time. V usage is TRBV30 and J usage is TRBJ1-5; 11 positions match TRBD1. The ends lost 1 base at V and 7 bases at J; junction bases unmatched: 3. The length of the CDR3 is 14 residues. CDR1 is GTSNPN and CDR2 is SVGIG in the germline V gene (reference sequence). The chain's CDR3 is CAWSARTGGQPQHF. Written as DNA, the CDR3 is TGTGCCTGGAGTGCCCGGACAGGGGGCCAGCCCCAGCATTTT.

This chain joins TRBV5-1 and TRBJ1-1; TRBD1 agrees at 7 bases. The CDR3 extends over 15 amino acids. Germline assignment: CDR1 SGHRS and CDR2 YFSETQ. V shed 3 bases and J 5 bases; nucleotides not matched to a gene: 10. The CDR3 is CASSSGSTGRTEAFF. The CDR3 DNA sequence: TGCGCCAGCAGCTCGGGATCGACAGGGCGAACTGAAGCTTTCTTT.